The 24 T cell receptor beta chains below were found in one sample sequenced in a study of CD8 T cells in ankylosing spondylitis. TCRdb ran MiXCR on the 5' RACE reads and lists one entry per CDR3 protein. The sample holds more than 500,000 distinct CDR3 sequences, under 5.5% seen once. General observations from the study: Among TCR beta sequences, a motif of under 10 highly homologous variants appeared characteristic of ankylosing spondylitis blood.

The antigens these receptors bind are not known. The sample taken for sequencing was blood, either unsorted or a sorted T cell fraction (not recorded which). Source of these receptors: a male donor with ankylosing spondylitis.

This clonotype was observed at least ten times. The chain links TRBV18 to TRBJ2-1, with D perhaps matching TRBD2 (6 bases). Deletions cut 5 bases from V and 0 bases from J, with 17 bases between. The V gene's germline CDR1 is KGHSH and CDR2 LQKENI. The CDR3 has 17 amino acids. Here the CDR3 reads CASSSSGTASSYNEQFF. CDR3 coding DNA: TGTGCCAGCTCATCTTCCGGGACTGCTAGCTCCTACAATGAGCAGTTCTTC.

The CDR3 sequence is CASSLAWDYPYEQYF. DNA of the CDR3: TGTGCCAGCAGCTTAGCCTGGGACTATCCCTACGAGCAGTACTTC. The rearrangement joins TRBV7-2 to TRBJ2-7; TRBD2 matches 7 bases. CDR1 is SGHTA and CDR2 is FQGNSA in the germline V gene. There are 15 residues in the CDR3. V lost 0 bases and J lost 2; bases outside the gene matches: 4.

This clonotype has at least ten counts. This chain uses TRBV28 with TRBJ1-1, with D uncertain. Trimming cost V 3 bases and J 6 bases, with 14 bases left between them. Germline-derived CDR1 and CDR2 are MDHEN and SYDVKM. CDR3 length: 14 amino acids. The CDR3 bases are TGTGCCAGCAGTTTTGAACCGCTGGGCGCTGAAGCTTTCTTT. Protein product: CASSFEPLGAEAFF.

The table lists this clonotype with many counts. The chain employs TRBV20-1 and TRBJ2-7, with no clear D. This CDR3 has 12 residues. Looked up from germline, CDR1 is DFQATT and CDR2 is SNEGSKA (reference sequence). V was pared by 0 bases and J by 9 bases, with 12 bases between. CDR3 in amino acids: CSARDLAPGQYF. CDR3 sequence (DNA): TGCAGTGCTAGAGATCTGGCGCCGGGGCAGTACTTC.

This clonotype was counted only a few times. Written as DNA, the CDR3 is TGCGCCAGCAGCTTAGAGGGACTGGCTAGCGGGAGGGCCAGGGCCAATGAGCAGTTCTTC. Translating it yields CASSLEGLASGRARANEQFF. V gene TRBV5-1 combines with J gene TRBJ2-1; TRBD2 aligns across 12 bases. The J segment lost 6 bases and the V segment lost 2 bases, leaving 18 bases of the junction unmatched. This CDR3 is built from 20 residues. The germline CDR1 and CDR2 sequences are SGHRS and YFSETQ.

This clonotype was counted many times. The chain has TRBV25-1 and TRBJ1-5; possible D gene TRBD1, 5 bases. CDR1 is MGHDK, CDR2 SYGVNS, per germline. V gave up 3 bases and J gave up 5 bases, with 8 bases separating them. This CDR3 region has 13 residues. The CDR3 here is CASSEDTYQPQHF. The CDR3 DNA reads as TGTGCCAGCAGTGAGGACACCTATCAGCCCCAGCATTTT.

The table lists this clonotype with a few counts. V is TRBV20-1 and J is TRBJ2-6; D call uncertain. V gave up 5 bases and J gave up 0 bases, with 5 bases separating them. The germline V gene has CDR1 DFQATT and CDR2 SNEGSKA (reference sequence). This CDR3 region has 13 residues. The CDR3: CSASRSGANVLTF. The CDR3 region has the DNA TGCAGTGCTTCCCGCTCTGGGGCCAACGTCCTGACTTTC.

This clonotype has at least ten counts. The rearrangement links TRBV4-1 to TRBJ1-6, with D tentatively TRBD1 (6 bases). The CDR3 runs 16 residues. Between the trimmed V and J ends, which lost 1 base and 5 bases, there was a span of 12 bases. Per the germline V gene, CDR1 is MGHRA and CDR2 is YSYEKL. The CDR3 bases are TGCGCCAGCAGCCAAGGAGAGGGGGAAGATAATTCACCCCTCCACTTT. Its translation: CASSQGEGEDNSPLHF.

This clonotype was recorded many times. The chain links TRBV6-6 to TRBJ2-7; D is undetermined. CDR1 and CDR2 (germline): MNHNY, SVGAGI (reference sequence). This CDR3 region has 13 residues. The V end lost 3 bases, the J end lost 2 bases, and 8 bases lay between the germline ends. CDR3 sequence (DNA): TGTGCCAGCAGTTATGACATTACCTACGAGCAGTACTTC. Translation: CASSYDITYEQYF.

At least ten counts were recorded for this clonotype. The chain carries TRBV10-3 and TRBJ2-1; D uncertain. The V gene's germline CDR1 is ENHRY and CDR2 SYGVKD. The CDR3 contains 13 residues. Trimming removed 3 bases from V and 7 bases from J, with 10 bases in between. Here the CDR3 DNA reads TGTGCCATCAGTGACCAGCACTCAAATGAGCAGTTCTTC. This gives the protein CAISDQHSNEQFF.

The chain links TRBV14 to TRBJ2-1; D is possibly TRBD1 (6 bases). CDR3 length equals 15 residues. V lost 4 bases to trimming and J lost 7 bases, with 17 bases between them. Germline CDR1 and CDR2: SGHDN and FVKESK. CDR3 DNA sequence: TGTGCCAGCAGCCCGCGATGGCAGGGGATAAATGAGCAGTTCTTC. It is translated as CASSPRWQGINEQFF.

This clonotype was recorded many times. The rearrangement uses TRBV12-3 or TRBV12-4 and TRBJ1-3; D might be TRBD1 (5 bases). The CDR3 loop spans 14 amino acids. The germline V and J ends were trimmed by 7 bases and 9 bases, with 19 bases remaining between them. The CDR3 coding sequence is TGTGCCAGCAAGACGAGACAGATCGGTGGCACCATATATTTT. It translates to CASKTRQIGGTIYF.

This clonotype was found a few times. This sequence joins TRBV19 and TRBJ2-3; a weak D match, TRBD2 (5 bases). Germline-derived CDR1 and CDR2 are LNHDA and SQIVND (reference sequence). The CDR3 loop spans 14 amino acids. V was shortened by 7 bases and J by 0 bases, with 11 bases between the two germline ends. Here the CDR3 reads CASTRRGSTDTQYF. In DNA, the CDR3 is TGTGCCAGTACCCGGCGCGGGAGCACAGATACGCAGTATTTT.

Ten or more counts support this clonotype. The V gene is TRBV7-9, the J gene TRBJ2-5; D unresolved. The CDR3 is 14 residues long. Germline V CDR1 and CDR2: SEHNR, FQNEAQ (reference sequence). V shed 7 bases and J shed 2 bases, with 14 bases lying between them. The CDR3 loop reads CASNRLWKQETQYF. DNA for the CDR3: TGTGCCAGCAACCGGCTGTGGAAACAAGAGACCCAGTACTTC.

With regard to this clonotype: Just one base apart from a much larger clone, this may be a read error. The chain combines TRBV12-3 or TRBV12-4 with TRBJ2-1; no clear D. The length of the CDR3 is 14 residues. The germline V and J ends were trimmed by 6 bases and 2 bases, with 11 bases remaining between them. CDR3 DNA: TGTGCCAGCAGCGACTGGAGCCCCTACAATGAGCAGTTCTTC. Protein: CASSDWSPYNEQFF.

This clonotype was recorded at least ten times. The chain has TRBV7-9 and TRBJ2-7, with a tentative D call TRBD2 (5 bases). Germline V lookup: CDR1 SEHNR, CDR2 FQNEAQ (reference sequence). This CDR3 region has 12 residues. V gave up 5 bases and J gave up 5 bases, with 10 bases separating them. The CDR3 sequence: CASSQAGNEQYF. CDR3 DNA: TGTGCCAGCAGCCAGGCCGGGAACGAGCAGTACTTC.

This chain uses TRBV4-1 with TRBJ2-2; possibly TRBD2 for D (6 bases). CDR1 is MGHRA and CDR2 is YSYEKL in the germline V gene. The V gene lost 6 bases and the J gene lost 5 bases, with 16 bases spanning the gap. This CDR3 has 15 residues. For the CDR3, the DNA is TGCGCCAGCAGGCGGGCGGGGCAGAGGACCGGGGAGCTGTTTTTT. Protein: CASRRAGQRTGELFF.

The sample holds many counts of this clonotype. The chain couples TRBV29-1 to TRBJ2-2; D remains unclear. Trimming left V 8 bases short and J 5 bases short, with 12 bases between. The CDR3 spans 12 residues. Germline CDR1 SQVTM, CDR2 ANQGSEA. CDR3 sequence: CSLMDGTGELFF. As DNA, the CDR3 is TGCAGCCTAATGGACGGGACCGGGGAGCTGTTTTTT.

There are many counts of this clonotype. J is TRBJ1-1 and V is TRBV7-9; D remains unclear. V was clipped by 5 bases and J by 0 bases, with 4 bases between them. This CDR3 has 12 amino acids. Germline-derived CDR1 and CDR2 are SEHNR and FQNEAQ (reference sequence). In DNA, the CDR3 is TGTGCCAGCAGCGTTATGAACACTGAAGCTTTCTTT. Amino acids: CASSVMNTEAFF.

This clonotype was observed a handful of times. V usage is TRBV3-1 and J usage is TRBJ2-1, with 8 nucleotides matching TRBD2. This CDR3 is built from 16 residues. Germline lookup yields CDR1 LGHDT and CDR2 YNNKEL (reference sequence). The V segment lost 0 bases and the J segment 3 bases; nucleotides outside the gene matches: 4. CDR3 bases: TGTGCCAGCAGCCAAGATTTGGGACTAGACTACAATGAGCAGTTCTTC. Its protein product is CASSQDLGLDYNEQFF.

This clonotype occurred many times. The junction departs from the called germline gene at one end, perhaps through a read error. V is TRBV20-1 and J is TRBJ2-7; D tentatively fits TRBD1 or TRBD2 (5 bases each). CDR3 length: 9 residues. Germline CDR1 DFQATT, CDR2 SNEGSKA (reference sequence). CDR3 amino acids: CRPRGATSF. DNA for the CDR3: TGCAGACCTCGAGGGGCGACAAGCTTC.

This clonotype was counted many times. J is TRBJ1-1 and V is TRBV4-3; no clear D gene. Trimming cost V 4 bases and J 0 bases, with 9 bases left between them. Germline lookup yields CDR1 LGHNA and CDR2 YSLEER. This CDR3 spans 14 amino acids. The CDR3 DNA follows: TGCGCCAGCAGCCGAGACACCATGAACACTGAAGCTTTCTTT. Translation gives CASSRDTMNTEAFF.

This clonotype has ten or more counts. V usage is TRBV20-1 and J usage is TRBJ2-1; 12 bases are a match to TRBD2. The CDR3 consists of 15 residues. Per the germline V gene, CDR1 is DFQATT and CDR2 is SNEGSKA (reference sequence). The ends lost 4 bases at V and 3 bases at J; junction bases unmatched: 4. CDR3 in amino acids: CSATLAGGLYNEQFF. The CDR3 bases are TGCAGTGCTACACTAGCGGGGGGTCTCTACAATGAGCAGTTCTTC.

This clonotype was observed many times. This rearrangement joins TRBV12-3 or TRBV12-4 to TRBJ2-1; TRBD2 agrees at 10 bases. The trim removed 4 bases at V and 0 bases at J, leaving 3 bases unmatched. The CDR3 sequence is 16 residues long. CDR3 loop: CASSSSSGSSYNEQFF. The CDR3 coding sequence is TGTGCCAGCAGTTCTTCTAGCGGGAGCTCCTACAATGAGCAGTTCTTC.